The 2 T cell receptor beta chains listed next were all sequenced from one sample in a study of CD8+ T cells in alopecia areata. cDNA serving as the sequencing template came from extracted, reverse transcribed RNA. The data were produced by immunoSEQ multiplex PCR, yet TCRdb's version contains in-frame clones alone and is incomplete. The sample has about 280,000 clones; 58% are singletons. Treatment: oral pan-JAK inhibitor, 5-10 mg twice daily. Sequencing was performed on CD4+ T cells sorted from blood, taken at week 24, from a patient treated with tofacitinib. The receptors derive from a human donor with alopecia areata.

The chain carries TRBV6-5 and TRBJ2-5; a possible D gene is TRBD2 (5 bases). The CDR3 is 14 residues long. V lost 3 bases to trimming and J lost 4 bases, with 12 bases between them. In germline, CDR1 is MNHEY, CDR2 SVGAGI. DNA of the CDR3: TGTGCCAGCAGTTATGAACGGGGTCGAGAGACCCAGTACTTC. It encodes CASSYERGRETQYF.

V usage is TRBV11-2 and J usage is TRBJ1-4; a possible D gene is TRBD1 (6 bases). Deletions cut 2 bases from V and 3 bases from J, with 10 bases between. The CDR3 has 15 amino acids. Per germline, CDR1 SGHAT and CDR2 FQNNGV. CDR3 in DNA: TGTGCCAGCAGCTTACAGGGGACATCTAATGAAAAACTGTTTTTT. As protein: CASSLQGTSNEKLFF.